Listed below are T cell receptor beta chains from one sample, sequenced in a study of T-cell memory formation after mild COVID-19. TCRdb called the 5' RACE reads again in MiXCR, with one record for every CDR3 protein. The sample contains about 140,000 distinct CDR3 sequences, about 14% of which appear only once. Material: PBMCs or a T cell subset sorted from them (not recorded which). The receptor set was obtained from an adult woman who had mild COVID-19 (a few samples of this study predate the infection). Cell type and time point are not known. Each CDR3 is given with its conserved first and last residue. The D gene is left open where the match is weak. Size tells how often a clone was seen (once, few, many) or the class of an expanded clone, and some rows leave it out.

j_gene	d_gene	v_gene	abundance	CDR3nt	CDR3aa
TRBJ2-3	TRBD1	TRBV7-2	once	TGTGCCAGCAGCCCCCGGGACAGGGTAACAGATACGCAGTATTTT	CASSPRDRVTDTQYF
TRBJ2-7	TRBD2	TRBV30	.	TGTGCCTGTATCGCAACTAGCGGCGATTACTACGAGCAGTACTTC	CACIATSGDYYEQYF
TRBJ2-5	TRBD2	TRBV7-9	.	TGTGCCAGCCTAGCGGGGGGCCCGGGGGAGACCCAGTACTTC	CASLAGGPGETQYF
TRBJ2-1	TRBD2	TRBV24-1	.	TGTGCCACCAGTGACCCCTTAGCGGGGGGCGGGAATGAGCAGTTCTTC	CATSDPLAGGGNEQFF
TRBJ2-1	TRBD2	TRBV4-1	few	TGCGCCAGCAGCCAATACGGGACTAGCGCGTCTATTTCTAGGAGACTATCCTACAATGAGCAGTTCTTC	CASSQYGTSASISRRLSYNEQFF
TRBJ2-1	TRBD2	TRBV4-1	.	TGCGCCAGCAGCCTAGCGGGGACCACCTACAATGAGCAGTTCTTC	CASSLAGTTYNEQFF
TRBJ2-2	.	TRBV10-3	many	TGTGCCATCAGAAAGGACACCCTTGCGAACACCGGGGAGCTGTTTTTT	CAIRKDTLANTGELFF
TRBJ2-1	.	TRBV3-1	few	TGTGCCAGCAGCCAAGATAGGGGGAGCTCCTACAATGAGCAGTTCTTC	CASSQDRGSSYNEQFF
TRBJ2-7	.	TRBV29-1	.	TGCAGCGTTGAAGACGAAGGTGGAGAGCAGTACTTC	CSVEDEGGEQYF
TRBJ1-1	.	TRBV7-9	few	TGTGCCAGCAGCTTATGGGAGGTTTTGGGCACTGAAGCTTTCTTT	CASSLWEVLGTEAFF
TRBJ2-1	.	TRBV9	few	TGTGCCAGCAGCGTCCCCAGGGAAGGAGGGAGTACCAATGAGCAGTTCTTC	CASSVPREGGSTNEQFF
TRBJ2-1	TRBD1	TRBV20-1	.	TGCAGTGCTAGACCAAGACAGGGGGCGATTTATGAGCAGTTCTTC	CSARPRQGAIYEQFF
TRBJ1-6	TRBD1	TRBV7-2	few	TGTGCCAGCAGCCCCGGTACCGGGCAGGGGGTTTATAATTCACCCCTCCACTTT	CASSPGTGQGVYNSPLHF
TRBJ2-7	.	TRBV20-1	few	TGCAGTGCTAGAGATCTCTCGGGGCAGTCCTACGAGCAGTACTTC	CSARDLSGQSYEQYF
TRBJ2-7	TRBD1	TRBV4-2	many	TGTGCCAGCAGCCAAGAAACCGGGACAGGGGGCTACGAGCAGTACTTC	CASSQETGTGGYEQYF
TRBJ1-1	.	TRBV20-1	few	TGCAGTGCTCCCCCGGCCTATATCACTGAAGCTTTCTTT	CSAPPAYITEAFF
TRBJ2-1	TRBD1	TRBV6-5	.	TGTGCCAGCAGTTTGACGTCCTTTACAGGGGGTTATCTAAAGTACAATGAGCAGTTCTTC	CASSLTSFTGGYLKYNEQFF
TRBJ2-1	.	TRBV27	few	TGTGCCGTGAATGAGCAGTTCTTC	CAVNEQFF
TRBJ2-2	TRBD2	TRBV7-9	few	TGTGCCAGCAGCTTAAAAGCGGGAGATGCCGGGGAGCTGTTTTTT	CASSLKAGDAGELFF
TRBJ2-7	.	TRBV13	few	TGTGCCAGCAGCTTAGAATCCAGATACGAGCAGTACTTC	CASSLESRYEQYF